This TCR beta chain originates from a study of T cell responses to AZD1222 COVID-19 vaccine. Findings of the study overall: A mostly white British donor set with more females was recruited, and clonal diversity was possibly underestimated.

CDR3 length equals 13 residues. Trimming pared 7 bases from V and 0 bases from J, leaving 10 bases between. CDR1 is LNHDA and CDR2 is SQIVND in the germline V gene (reference sequence). Note on this clone: The target antigen is unknown.

Profiling relied on immunoSEQ multiplex PCR, and the TCRdb table lists in-frame clones only, not all of them. This table holds roughly 83,000 clones, 86% found once. The chain couples TRBV19 to TRBJ2-7; tentatively, D is TRBD1 (6 bases). This sequence originates from an adult in good health. This specimen consisted of peripheral blood, obtained on day 0 of AZD1222 vaccination. The CDR3 loop reads CASKQGSSYEQYF. CDR3 coding DNA: TGTGCCAGTAAACAGGGCTCCTCCTACGAGCAGTACTTC.